The sequence of this TCR beta chain was determined in a study of shared clonotypes between healthy human individuals. Whole-study findings and limits: Inspection by rarefaction showed sorted-subset sequencing to be incomplete despite large depth.

Comment on this clone: The antigen remains unidentified.

The assay was immunoSEQ multiplex PCR, and TCRdb's table has in-frame clones only and misses some. The sample consists of approximately 1,500,000 clones, roughly 96% of them appearing once. This clonotype originated in a man under 40 in good health. Sequences were obtained from naive CD4+ T cells sorted from blood. The subset denotes: CD45RA+ positively selected.

The CDR3 sequence is CASSSRGRDNQPQHF. For the CDR3, the DNA is TGTGCCAGTAGCTCGAGGGGCAGGGATAATCAGCCCCAGCATTTT. This chain connects TRBV19 to TRBJ1-5, with D perhaps TRBD1 (5 bases). This CDR3 has 15 amino acids. Trimming removed 6 bases from V and 4 bases from J, with 16 bases in between. The V gene's germline CDR1 is LNHDA and CDR2 SQIVND (reference sequence).